Shown below are 25 T cell receptor beta chains from a single sample sequenced in a study of blood T cell repertoires in COVID-19. Some clones are missing from TCRdb's copy, which holds only in-frame ones; the method was immunoSEQ multiplex PCR. The table records more than 110,000 clones, around 80% of them present only once. Input material: peripheral blood. These TCRs come from a man between 60 and 75 years old with acute or convalescent COVID-19.

This clone was observed once. This chain joins TRBV5-1 and TRBJ2-1, with 8 nucleotides matching TRBD2. This CDR3 region has 13 residues. V was clipped by 4 bases and J by 7 bases; unmatched bases: 4. Germline CDR1 is SGHRS and CDR2 is YFSETQ. The CDR3 is CASSPGLANEQFF. CDR3 nucleotide sequence: TGCGCCAGCAGCCCCGGACTAGCAAATGAGCAGTTCTTC.

This chain joins TRBV7-9 and TRBJ2-7; 9 bases line up with TRBD1. Trimming at V came to 5 bases and at J to 5 bases, leaving 4 bases not matched to a gene. Germline values: CDR1 SEHNR, CDR2 FQNEAQ (reference sequence). The CDR3 extends over 13 amino acids. In nucleotides, the CDR3 is TGTGCCAGCAGCGCCCGGGACAGGGACGAGCAGTACTTC. Its protein is CASSARDRDEQYF.

This sequence joins TRBV9 and TRBJ2-5; 11 positions match TRBD2. The J segment lost 2 bases and the V segment lost 3 bases, leaving 6 bases of the junction unmatched. The CDR3 loop spans 16 amino acids. Germline CDR1 SGDLS, CDR2 YYNGEE. As DNA, the CDR3 is TGTGCCAGCAGCGGAACGGGACTAGCGGTACAAGAGACCCAGTACTTC. It encodes CASSGTGLAVQETQYF.

The chain combines TRBV19 with TRBJ2-2; D is uncertain. CDR1 LNHDA and CDR2 SQIVND come from the germline V gene (reference sequence). V lost 0 bases to trimming and J lost 4 bases, with 3 bases between them. The CDR3 has 13 residues. The CDR3 nucleotides are TGTGCCAGTAGTATAGACCGCACCGGGGAGCTGTTTTTT. Protein product: CASSIDRTGELFF.

The rearrangement links TRBV18 to TRBJ2-1; 8 nucleotides line up with TRBD2. The length of the CDR3 is 16 residues. Germline-derived CDR1 and CDR2 are KGHSH and LQKENI. With 6 bases clipped from V and 7 bases from J, the junction kept 14 bases outside the gene matches. CDR3 nucleotides: TGTGCCAGCTCCTTGGAGGCCCTCCGGGGGGGTAATGAGCAGTTCTTC. Protein sequence: CASSLEALRGGNEQFF.

The chain employs TRBV18 and TRBJ2-5; 8 nucleotides line up with TRBD1. The CDR3 covers 14 residues. Germline lookup yields CDR1 KGHSH and CDR2 LQKENI. The trim removed 2 bases at V and 4 bases at J, leaving 3 bases unmatched. The CDR3 region has the DNA TGTGCCAGCTCACCATCCGGACAGGGAGAGACCCAGTACTTC. Protein product: CASSPSGQGETQYF.

The J gene is TRBJ1-1, the V gene TRBV28, with 8 bases identical to TRBD1. Germline CDR1 and CDR2: MDHEN and SYDVKM. V lost 5 bases, J lost 10 bases, and 12 bases stayed unmatched. The CDR3 runs 14 residues. The CDR3 reads CASSPRQGSATAFF. CDR3 nucleotides: TGTGCCAGCAGTCCGCGACAGGGGTCCGCCACAGCTTTCTTT.

V usage is TRBV14 and J usage is TRBJ2-1, with unresolved D. Germline V gene lookup returns CDR1 SGHDN and CDR2 FVKESK. The ends were cut back, 2 bases at V and 0 bases at J, with 11 bases in the middle. This CDR3 is built from 16 residues. CDR3 sequence: CASSQQAGDSYNEQFF. The CDR3, as DNA: TGTGCCAGCAGCCAACAAGCCGGAGACTCCTACAATGAGCAGTTCTTC.

This clone has more than one count but fewer than ten. CDR3 coding DNA: TGTGCCAGCGGGGCAGGGCATCAGCCCCAGCATTTT. This codes for CASGAGHQPQHF. This chain uses TRBV28 with TRBJ1-5, with D possibly being TRBD1 (5 bases). The CDR3 runs 12 residues. Germline lookup yields CDR1 MDHEN and CDR2 SYDVKM. V was shortened by 8 bases and J by 5 bases, with 10 bases between the two germline ends.

The chain employs TRBV29-1 and TRBJ2-1, with TRBD2 identical over 11 bases. J was trimmed by 9 bases and V by 5 bases; bases with no gene match: 12. The length of the CDR3 is 15 residues. From germline, CDR1 is SQVTM and CDR2 ANQGSEA. The CDR3 region is CSVPLTSGIIGEQFF. The CDR3 DNA reads TGCAGCGTTCCCCTGACTAGCGGGATAATAGGTGAGCAGTTCTTC.

The CDR3 region is CASSSTGISDTQYF. CDR3 coding DNA: TGCGCCAGCAGTTCGACCGGGATCTCAGATACGCAGTATTTT. V is TRBV5-1 and J is TRBJ2-3; possible D gene TRBD2, 5 bases. The CDR3 consists of 14 residues. Per germline, CDR1 SGHRS and CDR2 YFSETQ. Trimming took 5 bases from V and 4 from J, leaving 14 bases between them.

The gene calls are TRBV11-2 and TRBJ1-2; 8 positions match TRBD1. In germline, CDR1 is SGHAT, CDR2 FQNNGV. Germline trimming cut 5 bases from V and 3 bases from J; bases unmatched to any gene: 14. The CDR3 is 17 residues long. CDR3 sequence reads: CASSPSGTGAMYYGYTF. CDR3 nucleotide sequence: TGTGCCAGCAGCCCCTCCGGGACAGGAGCTATGTACTATGGCTACACCTTC.

This clone was observed a few times. This sequence joins TRBV28 and TRBJ1-2; D not resolved. CDR3 length: 13 amino acids. The germline V and J ends were trimmed by 5 bases and 4 bases, with 11 bases remaining between them. Germline CDR1 and CDR2: MDHEN and SYDVKM. CDR3 protein: CASSTANFYGYTF. Written as DNA, the CDR3 is TGTGCCAGCAGTACCGCGAATTTCTATGGCTACACCTTC.

V is TRBV5-1 and J is TRBJ1-6; D uncertain. Trimming shortened V by 0 bases and J by 10 bases, and 20 bases separated the two germline ends. There are 17 residues in the CDR3. Germline V CDR1 and CDR2: SGHRS, YFSETQ. In DNA form, the CDR3 reads TGCGCCAGCAGCTTGGGAAACTCAGACATCCCTTCCTCACCCCTCCACTTT. Translation gives CASSLGNSDIPSSPLHF.

CDR3 nucleotides: TGCAGTGCAAGTTCAGGGGGAAGGGATGGCTACACCTTC. Its translation: CSASSGGRDGYTF. The chain combines TRBV20-1 with TRBJ1-2, with 7 positions matching TRBD1. The CDR3 runs to 13 residues. The V gene's germline CDR1 is DFQATT and CDR2 SNEGSKA (reference sequence). Germline trimming cut 6 bases from V and 6 bases from J; bases unmatched to any gene: 10.

The chain uses TRBV15 and TRBJ2-5, with 12 bases identical to TRBD1. The CDR3 has 16 amino acids. Germline V gives CDR1 LNHNV, CDR2 YYDKDF (reference sequence). V was pared by 1 base and J by 5 bases, with 5 bases of the junction left unmatched. CDR3 bases: TGTGCCACCAGCAGAGTCCGGGACAGGGGGCATGAGACCCAGTACTTC. Translated: CATSRVRDRGHETQYF.

This rearrangement joins TRBV28 to TRBJ1-5, with no clear D. Between the trimmed V and J ends, which lost 4 bases and 2 bases, there was a span of 3 bases. The CDR3 spans 12 residues. Germline V gene sequence: CDR1 MDHEN, CDR2 SYDVKM. CDR3 protein: CASSSGNQPQHF. CDR3 nucleotide sequence: TGTGCCAGCAGTTCCGGCAATCAGCCCCAGCATTTT.

The chain recombines TRBV7-2 with TRBJ1-5, with TRBD1 as a possible D gene (6 bases). The CDR3 loop spans 17 amino acids. CDR1 is SGHTA and CDR2 is FQGNSA in the germline V gene. Trimming pared 1 base from V and 6 bases from J, leaving 19 bases between. The CDR3 DNA is TGTGCCAGCAGCTTAGGGGCTAGGGGGGGGCGCGGTCAGCCCCAGCATTTT. This codes for CASSLGARGGRGQPQHF.

This clone was seen a single time. This chain connects TRBV15 to TRBJ1-6, with D possibly matching TRBD1 (6 bases). This CDR3 has 16 residues. V was shortened by 2 bases and J by 5 bases, with 13 bases between the two germline ends. CDR1 and CDR2 from the germline V gene are LNHNV and YYDKDF (reference sequence). The CDR3 reads CATSRLRDTDNSPLHF. In nucleotides, the CDR3 is TGTGCCACCAGCAGACTCCGGGACACTGATAATTCACCCCTCCACTTT.

The V and J genes are TRBV19 and TRBJ2-1, with TRBD2 identical over 10 bases. The CDR3 runs to 17 residues. V was pared by 4 bases and J by 2 bases, with 8 bases of the junction left unmatched. CDR1 is LNHDA, CDR2 SQIVND, per germline (reference sequence). The CDR3 reads CASSTRVSGRPYNEQFF. The CDR3 DNA reads TGTGCCAGTAGTACCCGGGTTAGCGGGAGGCCCTACAATGAGCAGTTCTTC.

The CDR3 DNA reads as TGTGCCAGCAGTCCCCCGGGGGGGCCCAACACCGGGGAGCTGTTTTTT. Translation gives CASSPPGGPNTGELFF. The rearrangement uses TRBV6-6 and TRBJ2-2, with 8 bases fitting TRBD2. The CDR3 consists of 16 residues. J lost 2 bases, V lost 5 bases, and 7 bases had no gene match. The V gene's germline CDR1 is MNHNY and CDR2 SVGAGI (reference sequence).

This chain joins TRBV27 and TRBJ2-7; 8 bases line up with TRBD1. The CDR3 spans 13 residues. Germline V gene lookup returns CDR1 MNHEY and CDR2 SMNVEV (reference sequence). V trimming: 5 bases; J trimming: 3 bases; junction bases outside the gene matches: 3. The DNA for the CDR3 is TGTGCCAGCAGTCCGGACAGGGTCTACGAGCAGTACTTC. Its protein is CASSPDRVYEQYF.

A few counts support this clone. V gene TRBV19 combines with J gene TRBJ2-1; possible D gene TRBD2, 5 bases. In germline, CDR1 is LNHDA, CDR2 SQIVND (reference sequence). The CDR3 spans 15 residues. Deletions cut 3 bases from V and 8 bases from J, with 17 bases between. The CDR3, as DNA: TGTGCCAGTAGTATGAGGGCCAGGTCTTTTGATGAGCAGTTCTTC. Translated: CASSMRARSFDEQFF.

The chain combines TRBV28 with TRBJ2-5; D is possibly TRBD2 (5 bases). The length of the CDR3 is 16 residues. CDR1 and CDR2 from the germline V gene are MDHEN and SYDVKM. V was cut by 4 bases and J by 4 bases, with 19 bases left in between. The CDR3 nucleotides are TGTGCCAGCAGTTCAAGCGGACGGGATGGGTTAGAGACCCAGTACTTC. Translation gives CASSSSGRDGLETQYF.

In its sample, this clone was seen once. The genes are TRBV7-9 and TRBJ2-3; weak D call: TRBD2 (6 bases). The CDR3 runs to 14 residues. Trimming cost V 1 base and J 3 bases, with 8 bases left between them. Germline CDR1 is SEHNR and CDR2 is FQNEAQ (reference sequence). The CDR3: CASSLEGRTDTQYF. The CDR3 coding sequence is TGTGCCAGCAGCTTAGAGGGGAGGACAGATACGCAGTATTTT.